This TCR beta chain was identified in a study of T cells in Graves' hyperthyroidism and ophthalmopathy. With 7 bases removed from V and 8 bases from J, the gap between germline ends came to 17 bases. The length of the CDR3 is 13 residues. Germline assignment: CDR1 SGHVS and CDR2 FNYEAQ. Amplification of TCR beta CDR3 regions was performed using RNA transcripts as template. TCR CDR3 underwent first-round RT-PCR with the HTBI primer set. Each CDR3 protein is one row after TCRdb ran MiXCR on the multiplex PCR reads. The sample consists of over 500,000 distinct CDR3 sequences, roughly 18% of them appearing once. This clonotype was picked up many times. For ophthalmopathy patients, the Clinical Activity Score was at least 3 and the NOSPECS grade at least 4; duration was under 3 months. Diagnosis rested on symptoms, serum thyroxine and TRAb, thyroid ultrasound, and orbital computed tomography.

The receptor's source is a woman between 18 and 30 years old with Graves' ophthalmopathy. The chain recombines TRBV7-6 with TRBJ1-2; no definite D call. The sample taken for sequencing was blood. The CDR3 is CASTPPREQGYTF. CDR3 bases: TGTGCCAGCACCCCCCCGAGGGAGCAGGGCTACACCTTC.